These 5 T cell receptor beta chains were sequenced from one sample in a study of blood T cell repertoires in COVID-19. TCRdb keeps only in-frame clones here, not all; method: immunoSEQ multiplex PCR. Counted here are about 200,000 clones, 80% to 90% occurring once; the ten biggest clones make up 4% to 5%. What was sequenced was peripheral blood. These receptors were collected from a woman of 80 years or more with acute or convalescent COVID-19.

The chain carries TRBV28 and TRBJ2-2; possibly TRBD1 for D (5 bases). V was pared by 4 bases and J by 4 bases, with 7 bases between. CDR3 length: 13 amino acids. CDR1 is MDHEN, CDR2 SYDVKM, per germline. In nucleotides, the CDR3 is TGTGCCAGCAGTTATGACAGCACCGGGGAGCTGTTTTTT. Protein sequence: CASSYDSTGELFF.

The chain is built from TRBV19 and TRBJ1-2; D is unclear. Per germline, CDR1 LNHDA and CDR2 SQIVND (reference sequence). The CDR3 runs to 11 residues. V lost 10 bases and J lost 3, with 9 bases in between. CDR3 bases: TGTGCCACCCTCGGGTACTATGGCTACACCTTC. The encoded protein is CATLGYYGYTF.

This chain uses TRBV28 with TRBJ1-2, with 7 bases matching TRBD1. This CDR3 comprises 15 residues. J lost 4 bases, V lost 5 bases, and 10 bases had no gene match. In germline, CDR1 is MDHEN, CDR2 SYDVKM. CDR3 DNA: TGTGCCAGCAGTGAACAGGGGTTTATTGTCTATGGCTACACCTTC. Residues: CASSEQGFIVYGYTF.

The chain joins TRBV19 to TRBJ2-3, with D possibly TRBD2 on 7 matching bases. From germline, CDR1 is LNHDA and CDR2 SQIVND (reference sequence). The V end lost 4 bases, the J end lost 2 bases, and 10 bases lay between the germline ends. This CDR3 comprises 14 residues. The CDR3 bases are TGTGCCAGTAGTAGGGGGGGCCCCACAGATACGCAGTATTTT. The encoded protein is CASSRGGPTDTQYF. The whole variable domain, filled in from reference TRBV19 and TRBJ2-3, reads DGGITQSPKYLFRKEGQNVTLSCEQNLNHDAMYWYRQDPGQGLRLIYYSQIVNDFQKGDIAEGYSVSREKKESFPLTVTSAQKNPTAFYLCASSRGGPTDTQYFGPGTRLTVL.

The chain has TRBV7-2 and TRBJ2-7; D is undetermined. The V gene lost 1 base and the J gene lost 3 bases, with 7 bases spanning the gap. CDR1 SGHTA and CDR2 FQGNSA come from the germline V gene. This CDR3 comprises 13 residues. This chain's CDR3 is CASSLVGLYEQYF. CDR3 bases: TGTGCCAGCAGCTTAGTTGGGCTCTACGAGCAGTACTTC.